The entry below describes one TCR beta chain. This receptor's antigen is unknown. No base qualities exist here, and no much larger clone lies one base off it. This record comes from a study of shared clonotypes between healthy human individuals (dated by TCRdb to the early 2020s). About the study as a whole: A couple of women and three men aged 18 to 49 years were included in the cohort. For each donor, three plates each were used for CD4 naive and CD4 memory, two plates were used for CD8 naive, and one plate was used for CD8 memory. Blood TCR repertoires of about 5 healthy adults were deeply sequenced to estimate repertoire size and the extent of clonotype sharing between individuals. To increase sequencing depth and limit assay-specific biases, different laboratories used diverse techniques to prepare libraries and sequence TCR repertoires. Between about 0.85 and 10 billion PBMCs per donor were obtained by leukapheresis.

TCR CDR3 regions were amplified from genomic DNA by multiplex PCR using the deep immunoSEQ assay. Genomic DNA extracted from each cell subset was distributed evenly over all wells of several immunoSEQ 96-well plates, and each plate served as one replicate. Each replicate PCR for sorted subsets received around 0.2 ug genomic DNA, equal to about 29,000 T cell genomes. Purified libraries were measured with a Qubit 3.0 fluorometer, size-checked on a Bioanalyzer 2100, and measured again with the KAPA Library Quantification kit. Every immunoSEQ 96-well plate was sequenced on a separate single-read 150-cycle Illumina NextSeq 550 flow cell. From the authors' description of their analysis: Because the immunoSEQ output held only junctional sequences and lacked quality scores, the filtering could not match the filtering applied to full-length reads. Sequences were annotated with PyIR, a Python wrapper for IgBLAST v1.9, and V/J genes and CDR3 were assigned using IMGT germline references. Reads were removed for weak V/J assignments (E-value above 1e-6), missing CDR3, stop codons, out-of-frame junctions, or ambiguous translated residues. V3J clonotypes were defined as sequences sharing the same inferred V gene, J gene, and CDR3 amino acid sequence. To compute the percentage overlap between repertoires, the number of shared unique clonotypes was divided by the size of the smaller repertoire. Repertoire richness was assessed with RTK rarefaction, the Chao1 estimator, and Recon v2.1 estimates of unobserved clonotypes. Generation probabilities were computed with OLGA for all TCRbeta clonotypes obtained by the gDNA method from four donors. Sourced from immuneACCESS, this table was stored by TCRdb with only in-frame sequences that have V and J called. A share of the clones is absent; for the studies checked, an unresolved V gene accounts for under half, and the remainder has no known explanation. The V and J calls and clone size come from that table; D and trimming were worked out from the DNA. This sample holds about 340,000 clones; 73% were observed only once. About 10% of the sample is taken by the ten largest.

Study-wide conclusions, independent of this receptor: When several donors were compared, the shared fraction of clonotypes was approximately 5% for naive CD4, around 3.6% for naive CD8, more than 2% for memory CD4, and 0.4% for memory CD8. Only blood was sampled, and tissue TCR repertoires likely differ from those in blood. Based on pairwise subsampling, the degree of clonotype sharing among donors was expected to be affected by sequencing depth. Naive subsets generally had larger estimated clonotype richness than memory subsets. Because the study included only a small number of donors, the genetic and exposure-history diversity represented was limited. Even with the large sequencing depth, rarefaction of the sorted-subset datasets indicated that sequencing was incomplete. Compared with non-shared clonotypes, the clonotypes found in all four sorted-subset donors had higher generation probabilities.

The donors were healthy, HIV-negative adults with no recently reported acute infections or vaccinations. Only Caucasian adults living in Nashville, Tennessee, USA were represented among the donors. CD4+ T cells were enriched by magnetic negative selection, after which naive cells were positively selected on CD45RA and the negative fraction was taken as the memory subset. Blood was obtained by leukapheresis, after which PBMCs were separated by Ficoll-Histopaque density gradient centrifugation and cryopreserved in liquid nitrogen vapor phase. Analytical flow cytometry was used to check the purity and quantity of each magnetically sorted T cell population. From each sorted fraction, genomic DNA was isolated and quantified by UV absorbance on a Nanodrop 2000c. CDR1 and CDR2 are drawn from the germline V gene: SGDLS, YYNGEE. There are 14 amino acids in the CDR3, from cysteine to phenylalanine inclusive. The retained sequence is limited to the CDR3, 42 bases, with the frame set at the first base. Between the V and J ends, shortened by 4 bases and 4 bases respectively, the junction contains 14 bases.

Here the chain combines TRBV9 and TRBJ2-5; the D gene lacks a confident call. The clonotype comes from a man aged 25-45 years in good health. Sequencing used memory CD4+ T cells sorted from blood. Explained via the paper, the cell subset or site label denotes: CD45RA-negative fraction. The DNA is as follows: TGTGCCAGCAGCTCCCGGCCCCAGACAGAGACCCAGTACTTC. Its protein is CASSSRPQTETQYF.